The source of this TCR beta chain is a study of blood T cells in healthy people across ages (dated by TCRdb to the mid-2010s). Broadly, across the study: In model experiments, template switching captured about one uniquely barcoded TCR beta cDNA molecule for every two T cells. Two additional independent replicas of 1 million unique cDNA reads from the same blood draw were analyzed for two donors (one aged 18 to 30 and one aged 80 or older). The donors were split into four age groups: young (average 16 years), middle-aged (nearly 40), aged (62) and long-lived (under 90). Age-related changes in TCR beta repertoire diversity were measured in the study by deep sequencing normalized with unique cDNA molecular identifiers. General conclusions and limits of the study: A strong correlation was found between observed TCR beta diversity and the percentage of naive T cells measured by flow cytometry. Compared with the aged group, the long-lived group had more naive CD4+ T cells, fewer expanded clones and increased TCR diversity, a pattern suggesting age selection. Because donor CMV infection status was unknown, age-related changes in expanded clonotypes were potentially confounded. Because profiling used bulk unsorted PBMCs, naive and antigen-experienced compartments could not be compared conclusively. Observed TCR beta diversity per million T cells fell roughly linearly with age, and a significant reduction was already apparent by age approximately 40. Estimates of total diversity based on one million sequenced T cells were regarded as lower bounds and as underestimates.

This clonotype was recorded at least ten times. Its antigen remains unidentified. One base away there is no much larger clone; base qualities are not given. The approximately 41 donors, aged about 6 to 95 years, were systemically healthy Caucasian individuals from Russia. Ten milliliters of peripheral blood were drawn from each donor into EDTA-treated Vacutainer tubes. Ficoll-Paque density-gradient centrifugation was used to isolate PBMCs, with at least 6 million obtained per sample. Total RNA, at least 6 micrograms per sample, was extracted from PBMCs with Trizol reagent. The percentages of naive CD45RAhigh/CD27high T cells were determined by flow cytometry on a PBMC aliquot from every donor. From the cysteine up to the phenylalanine, the CDR3 has a length of 17 residues. The retained sequence is limited to the CDR3, 51 bases, with the frame set at the first base. CDR1 and CDR2 were assigned from the germline V gene as SGHDN and FVKESK. V is cut back by 2 bases and J by 3 bases, with 8 bases in the junction unmatched.

Library prep was done by 5' RACE. Data came from an Illumina HiSeq 2500. A second PCR of roughly 6 to 11 cycles was run with a J-beta primer mix and a sample-barcoded 5' primer. A unique molecular identifier was introduced onto each TCR beta cDNA molecule by a template-switch 5' adaptor carrying 12 random nucleotides. Each sample yielded at least 3 million CDR3-containing paired-end reads. First-strand cDNA synthesis was performed from all RNA using the Mint cDNA synthesis kit, with priming by a TRBC-specific oligonucleotide. Following uracil-DNA glycosylase treatment, a first 18-cycle PCR with universal primers M1SS and BC2_uni_R was performed on all cDNA. Regarding the original processing steps: For normalization, 1 million high-quality reads, each with a distinct molecular identifier, were randomly selected from each sample. Instead of being binned into consensus sequences, reads that shared molecular identifiers were thrown out. MiTCR, set to a Q25 quality threshold and the strictest error-elimination algorithm, was used for CDR3 identification, clonotype clustering and error correction. A nonparametric unseen species model with Euler transformation was used to estimate lower-bound total TCR beta diversity. TCRdb handled the public reads itself, with Q25 trimming in fastp and clone calling in MiXCR, and kept productive beta chains. Duplicate CDR3 protein sequences are folded into a single record with the most common DNA and genes. In this record, the V and J calls reflect TCRdb's handling and not the investigators' own analysis. The sample includes about 930,000 distinct CDR3 sequences, with almost 30% observed a single time. Jointly, the top ten make up around 9.6% of the sample.

The same data also went into a second study, on T cells of mothers and their children. The second publication reports: Nine systemically healthy Caucasian individuals, comprising three mothers and their six children, were included as donors. cDNA synthesis consumed the entire amount of extracted RNA, loaded at 1.5 ug RNA in each 15 ul reaction. In the second PCR, sample barcodes and 2-4 random nucleotides were introduced via the M1S primer. More than 8 million TCR beta CDR3 reads were obtained from each mother, and several million reads were obtained from each child. Thymic selection similarly shapes TCR recombination output in related and unrelated pairs, with minor effect from inherited differences. Related mother-child pairs always showed normalized repertoire overlap that was slightly higher than in unrelated mother-child pairs, though the difference was never significant. No persistent microchimeric T cell clones were detected, at a sensitivity of approximately 100 clones per million clonotypes. Deep NGS was used in the study to compare the TCR beta repertoires of mothers and children and to look for features that separate related mother-child pairs from unrelated individuals. Mothers averaged roughly 40 +/- 4 years of age and children averaged around 10 +/- 4 years. After adapter ligation with NEBNext reagents, the libraries were sequenced on Illumina HiSeq 2000 with 100+100 nt paired-end reads. To prevent cross-contamination, the mother and child libraries were prepared one month apart and sequenced in separate runs. Each donor had between roughly 500,000 and 2,200,000 distinct TCR beta clonotypes identified. Naive TCR beta clonotypes were estimated from low-frequency clonotypes matched to each donor's FACS-determined naive share, without sorting.

The chain joins TRBV14 to TRBJ2-5, with 11 middle bases fitting TRBD2. The sequence was obtained from a woman in her thirties or forties in good health. The sequenced sample was blood. The CDR3 protein sequence reads: CASSQRPSGGLEETQYF. The sequenced DNA: TGTGCCAGCAGCCAACGCCCTAGCGGGGGGCTGGAAGAGACCCAGTACTTC.